This T cell receptor beta chain was captured by sequencing in a study of breast tumors, draining lymph nodes, adjacent tissues. Breast cancer patients provided tissue from their axillary draining lymph nodes. Each CDR3 protein gets one entry after TCRdb re-called the multiplex PCR reads with MiXCR. The top ten hold 3% to 4% of the sample, which has 100,000 to 150,000 distinct CDR3 sequences, less than 20% seen once. V shed 3 bases and J shed 4 bases, with 21 bases lying between them. This CDR3 comprises 18 residues. Per the germline V gene, CDR1 is MNHEY and CDR2 is SMNVEV (reference sequence). The receptor comes from a female donor with breast cancer. Some clones in this sample may be carry-over from other donors' samples. Sequencing input: axillary lymph node tissue. The rearrangement joins TRBV27 to TRBJ2-2, with D possibly being TRBD1 (7 bases). The CDR3 loop reads CASSLEPHAGQSTGELFF. The DNA for the CDR3 is TGTGCCAGCAGTTTGGAGCCCCATGCGGGACAGTCCACCGGGGAGCTGTTTTTT.